Shown below are 31 T cell receptor beta chains from a single sample sequenced in a study of type 1 regulatory T cells. In TCRdb, the reads were re-called with MiXCR into one record per CDR3 protein. The repertoire holds over 90,000 distinct CDR3 sequences, with 31% as singletons. What was sequenced was CD4+ T cells, either the whole sample or a sorted fraction (not recorded which). The receptors were sampled from a human donor in good health.

The genes are TRBV29-1 and TRBJ2-7, with D tentatively TRBD2 (6 bases). Germline CDR1 reads SQVTM; CDR2 reads ANQGSEA. The V gene lost 4 bases and the J gene lost 2 bases, with 12 bases spanning the gap. The CDR3 is made up of 13 amino acids. The CDR3 DNA reads as TGCAGCGTTGGGGAGGACGTTACCTACGAGCAGTACTTC. The encoded protein is CSVGEDVTYEQYF.

This clonotype was recorded a few times. The chain recombines TRBV29-1 with TRBJ2-1; D uncertain. This CDR3 comprises 11 residues. The V gene lost 4 bases and the J gene lost 7 bases, with 8 bases spanning the gap. Germline-derived CDR1 and CDR2 are SQVTM and ANQGSEA. CDR3 loop: CSVGVGNEQFF. CDR3 DNA sequence: TGCAGCGTTGGAGTAGGTAATGAGCAGTTCTTC.

The chain is built from TRBV19 and TRBJ1-2; tentatively, D is TRBD1 (6 bases). Germline V CDR1 and CDR2: LNHDA, SQIVND (reference sequence). The CDR3 runs to 13 residues. Trimming removed 7 bases from V and 4 bases from J, with 13 bases in between. The chain's CDR3 is CASTHQGSYGYTF. The CDR3 nucleotides are TGTGCCAGTACCCACCAGGGGTCCTATGGCTACACCTTC.

The chain is built from TRBV20-1 and TRBJ1-1, with D uncertain. The CDR3 sequence is 13 residues long. V lost 0 bases and J 6 bases, leaving 11 bases between the germline ends. Germline values: CDR1 DFQATT, CDR2 SNEGSKA (reference sequence). CDR3 sequence: CSARDEGSSEAFF. The CDR3 region has the DNA TGCAGTGCTAGAGATGAAGGGTCGTCTGAAGCTTTCTTT.

The chain links TRBV20-1 to TRBJ1-1; 7 bases match TRBD1. The CDR3 consists of 13 residues. Trimming cost V 5 bases and J 5 bases; bases outside gene matches: 8. From germline, CDR1 is DFQATT and CDR2 SNEGSKA (reference sequence). DNA for the CDR3: TGCAGTGCTGTCTTCAGGGGGGGAACTGAAGCTTTCTTT. It is translated as CSAVFRGGTEAFF.

V and J are TRBV20-1 and TRBJ2-7; D is unresolved. V was cut by 5 bases and J by 2 bases, with 13 bases left in between. CDR1 is DFQATT, CDR2 SNEGSKA, per germline (reference sequence). The CDR3 spans 13 residues. The CDR3 nucleotides read TGCAGTGCTTCCGGGCTTTCCCCCTACGAGCAGTACTTC. Its protein product is CSASGLSPYEQYF.

In its sample, this clonotype was seen a few times. Here the CDR3 DNA reads TGTGCCAGCAGCTTGGGGGCGGCTAGCGGGATCTCCTACGAGCAGTACTTC. This translates into CASSLGAASGISYEQYF. The rearrangement links TRBV5-6 to TRBJ2-7; 9 bases line up with TRBD2. Germline assignment: CDR1 SGHDT and CDR2 YYEEEE. V shed 0 bases, J shed 0 bases, and the junction held 7 bases outside the gene matches. The CDR3 is 17 residues long.

This chain links TRBV11-2 with TRBJ2-1; 13 bases are a match to TRBD2. V trimming: 5 bases; J trimming: 8 bases; junction bases outside the gene matches: 3. CDR1 is SGHAT, CDR2 FQNNGV, per germline. This CDR3 has 14 residues. For the CDR3, the DNA is TGTGCCAGCAGCCCAGGGACTAGCGGGGATGAGCAGTTCTTC. It specifies CASSPGTSGDEQFF.

This clonotype appeared a few times. The chain combines TRBV19 with TRBJ1-1, with D possibly matching TRBD1 (5 bases). Trimming pared 6 bases from V and 3 bases from J, leaving 8 bases between. The CDR3 spans 12 residues. CDR1 LNHDA and CDR2 SQIVND come from the germline V gene (reference sequence). The CDR3 DNA is TGTGCCAGTAGCCAGGGATACACTGAAGCTTTCTTT. Translation gives CASSQGYTEAFF.

This sequence joins TRBV7-9 and TRBJ2-7; 10 bases map to TRBD2. V was pared by 5 bases and J by 6 bases, with 7 bases of the junction left unmatched. This CDR3 spans 14 amino acids. The germline CDR1 and CDR2 sequences are SEHNR and FQNEAQ (reference sequence). CDR3 nucleotides: TGTGCCAGCAGCCTAGGGCTAGCGGGAGCCGAGCAGTACTTC. As protein: CASSLGLAGAEQYF. The entire variable domain, with the rest obtained from reference TRBV7-9 and TRBJ2-7, is as follows: DTGVSQNPRHKITKRGQNVTFRCDPISEHNRLYWYRQTLGQGPEFLTYFQNEAQLEKSRLLSDRFSAERPKGSFSTLEIQRTEQGDSAMYLCASSLGLAGAEQYFGPGTRLTVT.

The rearrangement links TRBV5-6 to TRBJ2-4; a weak D match, TRBD1 (5 bases). Trimming pared 4 bases from V and 4 bases from J, leaving 6 bases between. Germline V gene sequence: CDR1 SGHDT, CDR2 YYEEEE. The CDR3 is made up of 12 amino acids. The CDR3 bases are TGTGCCAGCAGCAGACAGAAAAACATTCAGTACTTC. Translation gives CASSRQKNIQYF.

This clonotype was counted a few times. The chain recombines TRBV20-1 with TRBJ1-1; D gene unclear. CDR1 DFQATT and CDR2 SNEGSKA come from the germline V gene (reference sequence). Trimming cost V 5 bases and J 1 base, with 2 bases left between them. This CDR3 comprises 10 residues. The CDR3 DNA reads as TGCAGTGCTGGGAACACTGAAGCTTTCTTT. Amino acid sequence: CSAGNTEAFF.

The chain joins TRBV20-1 to TRBJ2-4; D gene uncertain. The ends were cut back, 6 bases at V and 0 bases at J, with 24 bases in the middle. CDR3 length: 18 residues. CDR1 is DFQATT and CDR2 is SNEGSKA in the germline V gene (reference sequence). The CDR3 loop reads CSASAVDGPTLAKNIQYF. The CDR3 DNA sequence: TGCAGTGCCTCAGCAGTGGACGGGCCAACATTAGCCAAAAACATTCAGTACTTC.

There are a few counts of this clonotype. The genes are TRBV4-3 and TRBJ1-5; D is undetermined. The CDR3 contains 15 residues. CDR1 is LGHNA, CDR2 YSLEER, per germline. V was trimmed by 0 bases and J by 7 bases, leaving 13 bases between them. CDR3 amino acids: CASSQDGRLEQPQHF. CDR3 in DNA: TGCGCCAGCAGCCAAGACGGCAGGCTAGAGCAGCCCCAGCATTTT.

The gene calls are TRBV19 and TRBJ1-5; the D gene is possibly TRBD1 (5 bases). Trimming took 5 bases from V and 1 from J, leaving 9 bases between them. The CDR3 contains 14 residues. Germline loops: CDR1 LNHDA, CDR2 SQIVND (reference sequence). Here the CDR3 reads CASSEGKSNQPQHF. CDR3 nucleotide sequence: TGTGCCAGTAGTGAGGGGAAGAGCAATCAGCCCCAGCATTTT.

The rearrangement uses TRBV5-1 and TRBJ2-6; D may be TRBD2 (5 bases). The CDR3 loop spans 18 amino acids. Trimming took off 4 bases at V and 0 bases at J, with 17 bases between the two ends. Per the germline V gene, CDR1 is SGHRS and CDR2 is YFSETQ. CDR3 in amino acids: CASSREPVTRSGANVLTF. CDR3 nucleotides: TGCGCCAGCAGCCGGGAACCAGTGACACGCTCTGGGGCCAACGTCCTGACTTTC.

The chain has TRBV28 and TRBJ2-7, with unresolved D. Between the trimmed V and J ends, which lost 3 bases and 1 base, there was a span of 7 bases. Germline lookup yields CDR1 MDHEN and CDR2 SYDVKM. This CDR3 comprises 13 residues. DNA of the CDR3: TGTGCCAGCAGTTTCGGCGGTTCCTACGAGCAGTACTTC. Its protein product is CASSFGGSYEQYF.

The genes are TRBV29-1 and TRBJ1-1; a possible D gene is TRBD1 (5 bases). V lost 1 base, J lost 6 bases, and 6 bases lay in between. The CDR3 sequence is 11 residues long. Looked up from germline, CDR1 is SQVTM and CDR2 is ANQGSEA. CDR3 bases: TGCAGCGTTGAAGGAGGGGCTGAAGCTTTCTTT. Its protein is CSVEGGAEAFF. Filled out from reference TRBV29-1 and TRBJ1-1, the complete variable domain reads SAVISQKPSRDICQRGTSLTIQCQVDSQVTMMFWYRQQPGQSLTLIATANQGSEATYESGFVIDKFPISRPNLTFSTLTVSNMSPEDSSIYLCSVEGGAEAFFGQGTRLTVV.

The rearrangement uses TRBV5-1 and TRBJ1-1; 9 positions agree with TRBD1. This CDR3 has 16 residues. Germline values: CDR1 SGHRS, CDR2 YFSETQ. J was trimmed by 0 bases and V by 4 bases; bases with no gene match: 7. The CDR3: CASSPEQGAMNTEAFF. In DNA form, the CDR3 reads TGCGCCAGCAGCCCGGAACAGGGGGCAATGAACACTGAAGCTTTCTTT. Using reference TRBV5-1 and TRBJ1-1 for the parts outside the CDR3, the full variable domain is KAGVTQTPRYLIKTRGQQVTLSCSPISGHRSVSWYQQTPGQGLQFLFEYFSETQRNKGNFPGRFSGRQFSNSRSEMNVSTLELGDSALYLCASSPEQGAMNTEAFFGQGTRLTVV.

Turning to this clonotype: One end of the junction varies from germline; a read error may be responsible. This chain links TRBV4-2 with TRBJ2-5; D possibly corresponds to TRBD2 (5 bases). Germline V gene lookup returns CDR1 LGHNA and CDR2 YNFKEQ. The CDR3 sequence is 15 residues long. The CDR3 protein is CASSQDSGSWEIQYF. As DNA, the CDR3 is TGTGCCAGCAGCCAAGATAGTGGGAGTTGGGAGATCCAGTACTTC.

V is TRBV6-6 and J is TRBJ2-7, with D tentatively TRBD2 (6 bases). The germline V gene has CDR1 MNHNY and CDR2 SVGAGI (reference sequence). Deletions cut 4 bases from V and 6 bases from J, with 19 bases between. The length of the CDR3 is 15 residues. The DNA for the CDR3 is TGTGCCAGCAGTTCGTCCGCGGGACGTCCGGGCGAGCAGTACTTC. It codes for CASSSSAGRPGEQYF.

This clonotype occurred a few times. The rearrangement links TRBV19 to TRBJ2-4, with D possibly matching TRBD2 (6 bases). Per the germline V gene, CDR1 is LNHDA and CDR2 is SQIVND (reference sequence). Trimming shortened V by 4 bases and J by 2 bases, and 15 bases separated the two germline ends. The CDR3 extends over 16 amino acids. The CDR3 sequence: CASSKHRDSSKNIQYF. The CDR3 DNA reads TGTGCCAGTAGTAAGCATCGGGACTCGTCCAAAAACATTCAGTACTTC.

This clonotype was seen more than once but under ten times. The chain combines TRBV3-1 with TRBJ2-2; 7 nucleotides match TRBD1. V shed 0 bases and J 4 bases; nucleotides not matched to a gene: 14. This CDR3 spans 19 amino acids. Germline V gene lookup returns CDR1 LGHDT and CDR2 YNNKEL (reference sequence). This chain's CDR3 is CASSQDRRGTESSTGELFF. Written as DNA, the CDR3 is TGTGCCAGCAGCCAAGACAGAAGGGGGACAGAAAGTTCCACCGGGGAGCTGTTTTTT.

This clonotype was seen a few times. The chain employs TRBV11-2 and TRBJ1-4, with D perhaps matching TRBD1 (6 bases). This CDR3 spans 15 amino acids. Trimming pared 5 bases from V and 6 bases from J, leaving 16 bases between. Germline V lookup: CDR1 SGHAT, CDR2 FQNNGV. The CDR3 region has the DNA TGTGCCAGCAGCACCCAAGGGGGAGGGTATGAAAAACTGTTTTTT. This encodes CASSTQGGGYEKLFF.

This chain joins TRBV11-2 and TRBJ2-7; D gene uncertain. Per the germline V gene, CDR1 is SGHAT and CDR2 is FQNNGV. This CDR3 region has 11 residues. Trimming took 0 bases from V and 5 from J, leaving 2 bases between them. In DNA, the CDR3 is TGTGCCAGCAGCTTAGACGACGAGCAGTACTTC. It yields the protein CASSLDDEQYF. Complete variable domain (other parts from reference TRBV11-2 and TRBJ2-7): EAGVAQSPRYKIIEKRQSVAFWCNPISGHATLYWYQQILGQGPKLLIQFQNNGVVDDSQLPKDRFSAERLKGVDSTLKIQPAKLEDSAVYLCASSLDDEQYFGPGTRLTVT.

This clonotype was seen a few times. The chain employs TRBV20-1 and TRBJ1-2; possible D gene TRBD1, 6 bases. V lost 3 bases, J lost 5 bases, and 16 bases lay in between. The CDR3 is 14 amino acids. Germline values: CDR1 DFQATT, CDR2 SNEGSKA (reference sequence). This chain's CDR3 is CSASPPQQGYGYTF. The CDR3 coding sequence is TGCAGTGCTAGTCCCCCGCAACAGGGATATGGCTACACCTTC.

The chain employs TRBV30 and TRBJ2-2; tentative D call: TRBD2 (6 bases). Germline V gene sequence: CDR1 GTSNPN, CDR2 SVGIG (reference sequence). The CDR3 is 14 amino acids. V was pared by 2 bases and J by 0 bases, with 7 bases between. CDR3 coding DNA: TGTGCCTGGAGTCGGGACTCGAACACCGGGGAGCTGTTTTTT. This encodes CAWSRDSNTGELFF.

The chain has TRBV7-2 and TRBJ2-1; 7 bases agree with TRBD1. Germline loops: CDR1 SGHTA, CDR2 FQGNSA. This CDR3 has 15 amino acids. The V gene end was trimmed by 5 bases and the J gene end by 8 bases; junction bases not matched to a gene: 12. CDR3 DNA: TGTGCCAGCAGCCCAAGCAACGACAGGGCACATGAGCAGTTCTTC. It encodes CASSPSNDRAHEQFF.

The J gene is TRBJ2-1, the V gene TRBV21-1; TRBD2, the D gene given by the table, was not confirmed from the DNA. TRBV21-1 is termed a pseudogene. The CDR3 consists of 19 residues. The CDR3 DNA reads as TGTGCCAGCAGCAAAACAAAGGTCGGACTAGCGGAGACCTACAATGAGCAGTTCTTC. This encodes CASSKTKVGLAETYNEQFF.

The chain employs TRBV2 and TRBJ2-3; the D is unclear. CDR3 length: 13 residues. V lost 6 bases, J lost 2 bases, and 9 bases lay in between. Looked up from germline, CDR1 is SNHLY and CDR2 is FYNNEI. CDR3: CASRGLVTDTQYF. The CDR3 DNA reads as TGTGCCAGCAGGGGTCTGGTCACAGATACGCAGTATTTT.

This clonotype has more than one count but fewer than ten. For the CDR3, the DNA is TGTGCCAGCAGCTTAGGGAACGAGCAGTACTTC. Its protein product is CASSLGNEQYF. The chain is built from TRBV5-5 and TRBJ2-7; D remains ambiguous. The germline gives CDR1 SGHKS, CDR2 YYEKEE (reference sequence). The CDR3 contains 11 residues. V dropped 2 bases and J dropped 5 bases, with 5 bases sitting between them.